The 21 T cell receptor beta chains in this list originate from one sample, sequenced in a study of early T cells in non-severe SARS-CoV-2 infection. In TCRdb, the 5' RACE reads were re-called with MiXCR into one record per CDR3 protein. In the table there are some 98,000 distinct CDR3 sequences, about 10% of which are singletons. Material: whole blood. These receptors were obtained from an adult who was a healthcare worker with PCR-confirmed SARS-CoV-2 infection or an uninfected control (not recorded which).

This sequence joins TRBV12-3 or TRBV12-4 and TRBJ2-7; a weak D match, TRBD1 (5 bases). V lost 3 bases, J lost 2 bases, and 8 bases lay in between. The CDR3 spans 13 residues. CDR3 sequence reads: CASSFTTAYEQYF. In nucleotides, the CDR3 is TGTGCCAGCAGTTTCACGACAGCCTACGAGCAGTACTTC.

The CDR3 DNA is TGTGCCACCAGCAGAGATCTGTGGACTGAAGCTTTCTTT. Its translation is CATSRDLWTEAFF. The chain links TRBV15 to TRBJ1-1; D call uncertain. Per germline, CDR1 LNHNV and CDR2 YYDKDF (reference sequence). CDR3 length: 13 residues. Deletions cut 0 bases from V and 5 bases from J, with 7 bases between.

The chain combines TRBV10-3 with TRBJ2-3, with 13 bases fitting TRBD2. The V gene's germline CDR1 is ENHRY and CDR2 SYGVKD. The CDR3 consists of 17 residues. J was trimmed by 5 bases and V by 2 bases; bases with no gene match: 7. The CDR3 coding sequence is TGTGCCATCAGTGAGCCGCGGACTAGCGGGAGAGGAGATACGCAGTATTTT. This translates into CAISEPRTSGRGDTQYF.

This clonotype came up a few times. The rearrangement links TRBV5-1 to TRBJ2-1; D remains ambiguous. The CDR3 consists of 15 residues. Germline V gives CDR1 SGHRS, CDR2 YFSETQ. V was shortened by 0 bases and J by 0 bases, with 7 bases between the two germline ends. CDR3 coding DNA: TGCGCCAGCAGCTTGGTTCAGAGCTCCTACAATGAGCAGTTCTTC. Protein sequence: CASSLVQSSYNEQFF.

This clonotype appeared many times. The gene calls are TRBV12-3 or TRBV12-4 and TRBJ2-5, with D unclear. The CDR3 spans 13 residues. The V and J ends lost 1 base and 5 bases respectively, with 8 bases between them. The CDR3 DNA is TGTGCCAGCAGTTTAGGGGGTTCCGAGACCCAGTACTTC. It translates to CASSLGGSETQYF.

This clonotype was seen only a few times. This chain connects TRBV7-2 to TRBJ2-5; D is undetermined. This CDR3 has 15 amino acids. Looked up from germline, CDR1 is SGHTA and CDR2 is FQGNSA. V was pared by 2 bases and J by 2 bases, with 12 bases between. The CDR3 sequence: CASSLRPGPQETQYF. The CDR3 region has the DNA TGTGCCAGCAGCTTACGTCCGGGTCCACAAGAGACCCAGTACTTC. Combining the CDR3 with reference TRBV7-2 and TRBJ2-5 gives the whole variable domain GAGVSQSPSNKVTEKGKDVELRCDPISGHTALYWYRQSLGQGLEFLIYFQGNSAPDKSGLPSDRFSAERTGGSVSTLTIQRTQQEDSAVYLCASSLRPGPQETQYFGPGTRLLVL.

This clonotype was recorded many times. The rearrangement links TRBV6-5 to TRBJ2-1; 9 nucleotides agree with TRBD1. The CDR3 spans 13 residues. The J segment lost 7 bases and the V segment lost 10 bases, leaving 8 bases of the junction unmatched. Germline V gene lookup returns CDR1 MNHEY and CDR2 SVGAGI. CDR3 in amino acids: CATTDRGWNEQFF. In DNA, the CDR3 is TGTGCCACCACGGACAGGGGTTGGAATGAGCAGTTCTTC.

This clonotype appeared many times. This rearrangement joins TRBV9 to TRBJ2-7; D is uncertain. This CDR3 region has 15 residues. Per the germline V gene, CDR1 is SGDLS and CDR2 is YYNGEE. V lost 0 bases, J lost 6 bases, and 16 bases lay in between. The CDR3 is CASSVGSGSLAEQYF. Here the CDR3 DNA reads TGTGCCAGCAGCGTAGGGTCCGGGTCCCTCGCCGAGCAGTACTTC.

The chain carries TRBV12-3 or TRBV12-4 and TRBJ2-2; D uncertain. Trimming pared 6 bases from V and 0 bases from J, leaving 5 bases between. This CDR3 comprises 13 residues. The CDR3: CASRGTNTGELFF. The CDR3 region has the DNA TGTGCCAGCAGGGGGACGAACACCGGGGAGCTGTTTTTT.

This clonotype was recorded many times. The chain joins TRBV12-3 or TRBV12-4 to TRBJ2-2; D perhaps matches TRBD1 (5 bases). This CDR3 has 15 residues. The V gene lost 5 bases and the J gene lost 0 bases, with 10 bases spanning the gap. The DNA for the CDR3 is TGTGCCAGCAGTCGACAGAGAGCGAACACCGGGGAGCTGTTTTTT. This encodes CASSRQRANTGELFF.

This clonotype has more than one count but fewer than ten. The chain uses TRBV28 and TRBJ2-7; possibly TRBD1 or TRBD2 for D (5 bases each). V was cut by 2 bases and J by 9 bases, with 17 bases left in between. This CDR3 region has 14 residues. Germline values: CDR1 MDHEN, CDR2 SYDVKM. The CDR3 DNA follows: TGTGCCAGCAGTTTAGGTGGGACCTCCGTTATGCAGTACTTC. This codes for CASSLGGTSVMQYF.

This clonotype showed up many times. V gene TRBV11-2 combines with J gene TRBJ1-1; no clear D. The germline V gene has CDR1 SGHAT and CDR2 FQNNGV. CDR3 length equals 14 residues. V lost 2 bases and J lost 4, with 11 bases in between. Written as DNA, the CDR3 is TGTGCCAGCAGCTTAACTCCCCGAGGCACTGAAGCTTTCTTT. It yields the protein CASSLTPRGTEAFF.

This clonotype showed up just a few times. The rearrangement joins TRBV5-1 to TRBJ1-3, with D uncertain. From germline, CDR1 is SGHRS and CDR2 YFSETQ. V was trimmed by 4 bases and J by 8 bases, leaving 13 bases between them. The length of the CDR3 is 13 residues. CDR3: CASSPGVLDTIYF. In DNA, the CDR3 is TGCGCCAGCAGCCCAGGCGTTCTGGACACCATATATTTT.

There are a few counts of this clonotype. The chain links TRBV2 to TRBJ2-1, with D perhaps TRBD2 (6 bases). The CDR3 consists of 14 residues. Trimming pared 9 bases from V and 8 bases from J, leaving 20 bases between. Per the germline V gene, CDR1 is SNHLY and CDR2 is FYNNEI. CDR3 protein: CASLPGGGGYEQFF. The CDR3 coding sequence is TGTGCCAGTCTCCCTGGCGGTGGAGGGTATGAGCAGTTCTTC. Based on the CDR3 plus reference TRBV2 and TRBJ2-1, the full variable domain is EPEVTQTPSHQVTQMGQEVILRCVPISNHLYFYWYRQILGQKVEFLVSFYNNEISEKSEIFDDQFSVERPDGSNFTLKIRSTKLEDSAMYFCASLPGGGGYEQFFGPGTRLTVL.

The chain recombines TRBV25-1 with TRBJ1-4; D is uncertain. Between the trimmed V and J ends, which lost 2 bases and 7 bases, there was a span of 17 bases. CDR1 and CDR2 from the germline V gene are MGHDK and SYGVNS. CDR3 length: 16 amino acids. The CDR3 sequence is CASSERVDALSEKLFF. In DNA, the CDR3 is TGTGCCAGCAGTGAACGAGTGGATGCCCTGAGTGAAAAACTGTTTTTT.

The CDR3: CASSLRQGEETQYF. CDR3 DNA sequence: TGTGCCAGCAGTTTACGTCAGGGGGAAGAGACCCAGTACTTC. The chain has TRBV12-3 or TRBV12-4 and TRBJ2-5, with 7 bases matching TRBD1. With V trimmed by 2 bases and J by 3 bases, 3 bases remained unmatched. The CDR3 is 14 amino acids.

The rearrangement uses TRBV4-2 and TRBJ2-5; weak D call: TRBD2 (6 bases). Germline assignment: CDR1 LGHNA and CDR2 YNFKEQ. The V end was cut by 4 bases, the J end by 5 bases, with 17 bases between. The CDR3 has 15 residues. CDR3 DNA: TGTGCCAGCAGCCCCACTAGCAGGGCCATCGAGACCCAGTACTTC. It specifies CASSPTSRAIETQYF.

This chain links TRBV29-1 with TRBJ2-3; D possibly corresponds to TRBD1 (5 bases). In germline, CDR1 is SQVTM, CDR2 ANQGSEA. The CDR3 length is 14 residues. V was trimmed by 6 bases and J by 3 bases, leaving 16 bases between them. CDR3 nucleotide sequence: TGCAGCGTGGATGCAGCCCCAGGGACAGATACGCAGTATTTT. Protein product: CSVDAAPGTDTQYF.

This clonotype was detected many times. The chain uses TRBV28 and TRBJ1-5; no firm D call. Trimming removed 7 bases at V and 5 bases at J, with 12 bases between. The CDR3 is made up of 13 amino acids. Germline V CDR1 and CDR2: MDHEN, SYDVKM. The CDR3 DNA sequence: TGTGCCAGCACCATTAGACGAGATCAGCCCCAGCATTTT. Its translation: CASTIRRDQPQHF.

The rearrangement joins TRBV7-9 to TRBJ2-3; a weak D match, TRBD1 (5 bases). The germline CDR1 and CDR2 sequences are SEHNR and FQNEAQ (reference sequence). This CDR3 comprises 15 residues. The V gene lost 1 base and the J gene lost 4 bases, with 12 bases spanning the gap. The CDR3 region has the DNA TGTGCCAGCAGCTTAGGGGTTCGGACACCAGATACGCAGTATTTT. Its protein is CASSLGVRTPDTQYF. The variable domain in full, completed from reference TRBV7-9 and TRBJ2-3, reads DTGVSQNPRHKITKRGQNVTFRCDPISEHNRLYWYRQTLGQGPEFLTYFQNEAQLEKSRLLSDRFSAERPKGSFSTLEIQRTEQGDSAMYLCASSLGVRTPDTQYFGPGTRLTVL.

Only a few counts were recorded for this clonotype. The chain recombines TRBV5-1 with TRBJ2-2; a possible D gene is TRBD2 (5 bases). This CDR3 is built from 12 residues. V was clipped by 4 bases and J by 5 bases, with 6 bases between them. CDR1 is SGHRS, CDR2 YFSETQ, per germline. The CDR3 DNA sequence: TGCGCCAGCAGCACGGGGACCGGGGAGCTGTTTTTT. This gives the protein CASSTGTGELFF.